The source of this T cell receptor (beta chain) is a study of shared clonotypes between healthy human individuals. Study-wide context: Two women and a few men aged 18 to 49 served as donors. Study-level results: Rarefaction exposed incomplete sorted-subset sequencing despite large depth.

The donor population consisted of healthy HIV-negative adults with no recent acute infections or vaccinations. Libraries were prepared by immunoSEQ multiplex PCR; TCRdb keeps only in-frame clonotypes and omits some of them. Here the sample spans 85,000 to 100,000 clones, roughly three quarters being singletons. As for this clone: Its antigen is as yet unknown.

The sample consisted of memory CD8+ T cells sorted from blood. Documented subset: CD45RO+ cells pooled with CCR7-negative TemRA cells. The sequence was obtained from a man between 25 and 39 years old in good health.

In DNA form, the CDR3 reads TGTGCCAGCGGGAGCAATCAGCCCCAGCATTTT. It is translated as CASGSNQPQHF. The chain carries TRBV6-1 and TRBJ1-5; D gene ambiguous. Germline loops: CDR1 MNHNS, CDR2 SASEGT. This CDR3 has 11 amino acids. Trimming left V 8 bases short and J 1 base short, with 3 bases between.